This T cell receptor (beta chain) was profiled in a study of response to subunit inactivated influenza vaccine. General study points: Each seasonal flu vaccination may recruit only limited new T cells, authors suggested.

For this clonotype: Its specificity is not known.

V shed 0 bases, J shed 5 bases, and the junction held 7 bases outside the gene matches. Germline values: CDR1 MNHEY, CDR2 SVGAGI. This CDR3 is built from 16 residues. TCRdb re-called the RT-PCR reads through MiXCR, storing one row per CDR3 protein. The sample has more than 600,000 distinct CDR3 sequences, 18% seen once; the top ten hold approximately 11%. This TCR came from a man aged 50 to 60 who received an inactivated influenza vaccine. The gene calls are TRBV6-5 and TRBJ2-5; 9 nucleotides line up with TRBD2. The sequences come from PBMCs from blood, collected less than 6 days after vaccination. The CDR3 DNA is TGTGCCAGCAGTTACTCGGCGGGAGGGCCTTGGGAGACCCAGTACTTC. The encoded protein is CASSYSAGGPWETQYF.